Sequencing of this TCR beta chain was carried out in a study of OX40 agonist ivuxolimab in advanced cancers. Background on the study: Ivuxolimab was administered intravenously to patients at 0.01 to 10 mg/kg every 2 weeks. Males comprised approximately 81% of the group, whose mean age was approximately 61 years (range 23 to 79).

The V gene's germline CDR1 is SGHNT and CDR2 YYREEE (reference sequence). The CDR3 covers 13 residues. With 2 bases removed from V and 6 bases from J, the gap between germline ends came to 11 bases. Sequenced by immunoSEQ multiplex PCR; TCRdb stores in-frame clones only, minus some. The sample contains 55,000 to 60,000 clones, over 80% of which appear only once. Source: CD4+ or CD8+ T cells sorted from blood, taken in a trial of the OX40 agonist ivuxolimab. The sequence came from an adult with an advanced solid tumor such as melanoma, head and neck, liver or kidney cancer. The chain uses TRBV5-4 and TRBJ1-2; D is ambiguous. Written as DNA, the CDR3 is TGTGCCAGCAGCTTTTGGACTGCCCATGGCTACACCTTC. Protein sequence: CASSFWTAHGYTF. The full variable domain, with the rest looked up from reference TRBV5-4 and TRBJ1-2, is ETGVTQSPTHLIKTRGQQVTLRCSSQSGHNTVSWYQQALGQGPQFIFQYYREEENGRGNFPPRFSGLQFPNYSSELNVNALELDDSALYLCASSFWTAHGYTFGSGTRLTVV.